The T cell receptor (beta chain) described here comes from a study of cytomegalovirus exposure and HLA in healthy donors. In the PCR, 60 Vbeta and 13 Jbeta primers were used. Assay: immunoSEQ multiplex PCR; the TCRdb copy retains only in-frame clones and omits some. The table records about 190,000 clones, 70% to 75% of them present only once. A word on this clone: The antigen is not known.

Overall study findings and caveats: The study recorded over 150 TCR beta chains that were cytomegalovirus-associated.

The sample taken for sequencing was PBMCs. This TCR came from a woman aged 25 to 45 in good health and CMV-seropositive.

The CDR3 DNA follows: TGTGCCAGCAGTGTGGGCATGAACACTGAAGCTTTCTTT. Its translation is CASSVGMNTEAFF. This chain uses TRBV25-1 with TRBJ1-1; D is uncertain. The CDR3 sequence is 13 residues long. Germline CDR1 MGHDK, CDR2 SYGVNS. The ends were cut back, 4 bases at V and 0 bases at J, with 6 bases in the middle.